This T cell receptor beta chain was captured by sequencing in a study of identifying expanded T cells in peripheral blood. Collection occurred without any documented infections or immune events in donors. The CDR3 contains 15 residues. V dropped 6 bases and J dropped 0 bases, with 12 bases sitting between them. Per the germline V gene, CDR1 is SGHRS and CDR2 is YFSETQ. Clones were read by immunoSEQ multiplex PCR, and TCRdb kept only the in-frame ones, dropping some. The sample carries roughly 63,000 clones, around four fifths recorded once. This chain joins TRBV5-1 and TRBJ2-2; D unclear. The receptor's source is a person aged 18-69 years in good health. Material: blood. The CDR3 loop reads CASKLSATNTGELFF. CDR3 in DNA: TGCGCCAGCAAGTTAAGCGCTACGAACACCGGGGAGCTGTTTTTT.